The 31 T cell receptor beta chains reported below all come from one sample, sequenced in a study of blood T cell repertoires in COVID-19. TCRdb keeps only in-frame clones here, not all; method: immunoSEQ multiplex PCR. The sample contains approximately 190,000 clones, roughly 80% of which appear only once. Specimen: peripheral blood. The receptors here all came from a man between 60 and 75 years old with acute or convalescent COVID-19.

This chain joins TRBV7-3 and TRBJ2-1; D may be TRBD1 (6 bases). The CDR3 has 14 residues. From germline, CDR1 is SGHTA and CDR2 FQGTGA. V was pared by 1 base and J by 6 bases, with 10 bases between. The CDR3 coding sequence is TGTGCCAGCAGCTTAAAGGCAGGGGTCAATGAGCAGTTCTTC. It translates to CASSLKAGVNEQFF.

V gene TRBV5-4 combines with J gene TRBJ2-3; 15 bases agree with TRBD2. This CDR3 has 18 residues. The V segment lost 2 bases and the J segment 0 bases; nucleotides outside the gene matches: 4. Germline V gene data show CDR1 as SGHNT and CDR2 as YYREEE (reference sequence). The CDR3 DNA is TGTGCCAGCAGCTTTGGGACTAGCGGGAGGCGGAGCACAGATACGCAGTATTTT. Translated, it gives CASSFGTSGRRSTDTQYF. Combining the CDR3 with reference TRBV5-4 and TRBJ2-3 gives the whole variable domain ETGVTQSPTHLIKTRGQQVTLRCSSQSGHNTVSWYQQALGQGPQFIFQYYREEENGRGNFPPRFSGLQFPNYSSELNVNALELDDSALYLCASSFGTSGRRSTDTQYFGPGTRLTVL.

This clone was found once. This chain joins TRBV21-1 and TRBJ2-1; TRBD2 reflects the table's D call only, with no check against the DNA. TRBV21-1 is a pseudogene. The CDR3 is 16 amino acids. The CDR3 DNA reads as TGTGCCAGCACCGGACCGGGACTTAGCTCCTACAATGAGCAGTTCTTC. It codes for CASTGPGLSSYNEQFF.

The genes are TRBV5-1 and TRBJ2-1, with D maybe TRBD2 (5 bases). Germline V gene data show CDR1 as SGHRS and CDR2 as YFSETQ. Between the trimmed V and J ends, which lost 4 bases and 14 bases, there was a span of 13 bases. CDR3 size: 11 residues. For the CDR3, the DNA is TGCGCCAGCAGCGCAGAGGGTGGGAAGTTCTTC. It translates to CASSAEGGKFF.

This chain uses TRBV2 with TRBJ2-2, with TRBD1 as a possible D gene (6 bases). Trimming cost V 8 bases and J 5 bases, with 12 bases left between them. Per the germline V gene, CDR1 is SNHLY and CDR2 is FYNNEI. This CDR3 has 13 residues. CDR3 sequence: CASHRDMTGELFF. The CDR3 nucleotides are TGTGCCAGCCACAGGGACATGACCGGGGAGCTGTTTTTT.

This clone has more than one count but fewer than ten. The genes are TRBV28 and TRBJ1-4; 9 nucleotides align to TRBD1. V trimming: 8 bases; J trimming: 8 bases; junction bases outside the gene matches: 6. Germline V gene sequence: CDR1 MDHEN, CDR2 SYDVKM. The CDR3 has 13 residues. The CDR3 nucleotides read TGTGCCAGCCATGACAGGGGGGGGGAAAAACTGTTTTTT. The encoded protein is CASHDRGGEKLFF.

This clone was seen just once. This chain joins TRBV19 and TRBJ1-5; TRBD1 agrees at 12 bases. Losses at the gene ends were 10 bases for V and 0 bases for J; bases not matched to a gene: 13. CDR1 is LNHDA and CDR2 is SQIVND in the germline V gene (reference sequence). There are 18 residues in the CDR3. The CDR3 region has the DNA TGTGCCACCCGAAAGCGGGGACAGGGGGCGGATAGCAATCAGCCCCAGCATTTT. This sequence encodes CATRKRGQGADSNQPQHF.

This clone has just one count. The rearrangement uses TRBV5-1 and TRBJ2-3, with 15 bases identical to TRBD2. This CDR3 contains 18 residues. Germline V gives CDR1 SGHRS, CDR2 YFSETQ. With 0 bases clipped from V and 1 base from J, the junction kept 3 bases outside the gene matches. CDR3 amino acids: CASSLGTSGRGGTDTQYF. The CDR3 nucleotides read TGCGCCAGCAGCTTGGGGACTAGCGGGAGGGGAGGCACAGATACGCAGTATTTT. Supplemented by reference TRBV5-1 and TRBJ2-3, the full variable domain reads KAGVTQTPRYLIKTRGQQVTLSCSPISGHRSVSWYQQTPGQGLQFLFEYFSETQRNKGNFPGRFSGRQFSNSRSEMNVSTLELGDSALYLCASSLGTSGRGGTDTQYFGPGTRLTVL.

The V call is TRBV6-5, the J call TRBJ2-7, with D perhaps matching TRBD1 (6 bases). CDR3 size: 13 residues. Trimming removed 6 bases at V and 2 bases at J, with 11 bases between. The germline CDR1 and CDR2 sequences are MNHEY and SVGAGI. Here the CDR3 DNA reads TGTGCCAGCAGCTTGACAGGAACCTACGAGCAGTACTTC. This gives the protein CASSLTGTYEQYF.

The chain employs TRBV5-4 and TRBJ1-2, with TRBD1 matching over 8 bases. The V segment lost 4 bases and the J segment 3 bases; nucleotides outside the gene matches: 11. CDR1 and CDR2 from the germline V gene are SGHNT and YYREEE (reference sequence). The CDR3 is 16 amino acids. CDR3 residues: CASSGGQDNFYYGYTF. In DNA form, the CDR3 reads TGTGCCAGCAGCGGGGGACAGGATAACTTTTACTATGGCTACACCTTC. Variable domain in full (rest from reference TRBV5-4 and TRBJ1-2): ETGVTQSPTHLIKTRGQQVTLRCSSQSGHNTVSWYQQALGQGPQFIFQYYREEENGRGNFPPRFSGLQFPNYSSELNVNALELDDSALYLCASSGGQDNFYYGYTFGSGTRLTVV.

The rearrangement joins TRBV28 to TRBJ1-2; perhaps TRBD1 as D (5 bases). Trimming took 7 bases from V and 1 from J, leaving 13 bases between them. Germline V lookup: CDR1 MDHEN, CDR2 SYDVKM. The CDR3 is 14 amino acids. CDR3: CASTTPGHNYGYTF. In nucleotides, the CDR3 is TGTGCCAGCACCACTCCAGGGCATAACTATGGCTACACCTTC.

The chain links TRBV7-9 to TRBJ1-3; unclear D gene. The V gene's germline CDR1 is SEHNR and CDR2 FQNEAQ (reference sequence). V was pared by 4 bases and J by 8 bases, with 30 bases between. The CDR3 is made up of 19 amino acids. CDR3 amino acids: CASSSQHLRGFHTPYTIYF. The CDR3 DNA reads TGTGCCAGCAGCTCACAACACCTACGGGGTTTCCATACCCCGTACACCATATATTTT.

The CDR3 nucleotides read TGCGCCAGCCATTCGGGACTAGCAAGTAATGAGCAGTTCTTC. It translates to CASHSGLASNEQFF. The chain joins TRBV5-1 to TRBJ2-1; 9 bases map to TRBD2. V was pared by 7 bases and J by 7 bases, with 9 bases of the junction left unmatched. This CDR3 is 14 amino acids long. CDR1 SGHRS and CDR2 YFSETQ come from the germline V gene.

The V and J genes are TRBV11-3 and TRBJ2-3; TRBD1 matches at 8 bases. Germline CDR1 reads SGHNT; CDR2 reads YENEEA. The CDR3 sequence is 15 residues long. V shed 5 bases and J 3 bases; nucleotides not matched to a gene: 7. This CDR3 reads CASSQNQGATDTQYF. CDR3 DNA sequence: TGTGCCAGCAGCCAAAACCAGGGGGCTACAGATACGCAGTATTTT.

This chain joins TRBV12-5 and TRBJ1-2; 7 bases are shared with TRBD1. CDR1 is LGHNT and CDR2 is FRNRAP in the germline V gene. This CDR3 spans 16 amino acids. Losses at the gene ends were 5 bases for V and 0 bases for J; bases not matched to a gene: 9. CDR3 coding DNA: TGTGCTAGTGGTCTACAGGGGTCAAGAGCTAACTATGGCTACACCTTC. It specifies CASGLQGSRANYGYTF.

The sample holds a few counts of this clone. The chain links TRBV30 to TRBJ2-5; D gene ambiguous. The CDR3 has 13 amino acids. The V end was cut by 0 bases, the J end by 1 base, with 6 bases between. In germline, CDR1 is GTSNPN, CDR2 SVGIG (reference sequence). The CDR3 region is CAWSVTFQETQYF. As DNA, the CDR3 is TGTGCCTGGAGTGTTACTTTCCAAGAGACCCAGTACTTC. Combining the CDR3 with reference TRBV30 and TRBJ2-5 gives the whole variable domain SQTIHQWPATLVQPVGSPLSLECTVEGTSNPNLYWYRQAAGRGLQLLFYSVGIGQISSEVPQNLSASRPQDRQFILSSKKLLLSDSGFYLCAWSVTFQETQYFGPGTRLLVL.

V usage is TRBV30 and J usage is TRBJ2-5; D is ambiguous. Trimming shortened V by 3 bases and J by 6 bases, and 14 bases separated the two germline ends. The CDR3 spans 13 residues. CDR1 is GTSNPN, CDR2 SVGIG, per germline (reference sequence). CDR3 DNA sequence: TGTGCCTGGAGCGCCTCCACCTACCAGACCCAGTACTTC. Translating it yields CAWSASTYQTQYF.

There are a few counts of this clone. V gene TRBV7-8 combines with J gene TRBJ1-4; D is undetermined. Germline CDR1 reads SGHVS; CDR2 reads FQNEAQ. V was shortened by 1 base and J by 8 bases, with 8 bases between the two germline ends. The CDR3 is 13 amino acids. CDR3: CASSLGEKEKLFF. The CDR3 DNA sequence: TGTGCCAGCAGCTTAGGGGAGAAGGAAAAACTGTTTTTT. Supplemented by reference TRBV7-8 and TRBJ1-4, the full variable domain reads GAGVSQSPRYKVAKRGQDVALRCDPISGHVSLFWYQQALGQGPEFLTYFQNEAQLDKSGLPSDRFFAERPEGSVSTLKIQRTQQEDSAVYLCASSLGEKEKLFFGSGTQLSVL.

J is TRBJ1-4 and V is TRBV18; the D gene is possibly TRBD1 (6 bases). V lost 2 bases and J 4 bases, leaving 8 bases between the germline ends. CDR3 length: 14 amino acids. Germline lookup yields CDR1 KGHSH and CDR2 LQKENI. In DNA form, the CDR3 reads TGTGCCAGCTCACCAGGGGGCAATAATGAAAAACTGTTTTTT. This sequence encodes CASSPGGNNEKLFF. The entire variable domain, with the rest obtained from reference TRBV18 and TRBJ1-4, is as follows: NAGVMQNPRHLVRRRGQEARLRCSPMKGHSHVYWYRQLPEEGLKFMVYLQKENIIDESGMPKERFSAEFPKEGPSILRIQQVVRGDSAAYFCASSPGGNNEKLFFGSGTQLSVL.

The chain combines TRBV4-3 with TRBJ2-5; 9 bases align to TRBD1. The germline gives CDR1 LGHNA, CDR2 YSLEER. Trimming cost V 4 bases and J 5 bases; bases outside gene matches: 11. This CDR3 is 16 amino acids long. In DNA form, the CDR3 reads TGCGCCAGCAGCCGGAATACCGGGACAGGGTTGGAGACCCAGTACTTC. Residues: CASSRNTGTGLETQYF.

This sequence joins TRBV6-2 or TRBV6-3 and TRBJ2-5; D unclear. V lost 4 bases to trimming and J lost 7 bases, with 19 bases between them. Looked up from germline, CDR1 is MNHEY and CDR2 is SVGEGT. The CDR3 runs 15 residues. CDR3 region: CASSSNPPRDGTQYF. CDR3 bases: TGTGCCAGCAGTTCTAATCCCCCTCGAGATGGGACCCAGTACTTC.

The CDR3 DNA reads as TGTGCCAGCAACCCCTCCCGACTACTCCGCACAGATACGCAGTATTTT. Protein product: CASNPSRLLRTDTQYF. The rearrangement links TRBV11-2 to TRBJ2-3; TRBD2 might be the D (5 bases). The germline V and J ends were trimmed by 7 bases and 1 base, with 18 bases remaining between them. The length of the CDR3 is 16 residues. CDR1 and CDR2 (germline): SGHAT, FQNNGV.

The chain joins TRBV7-8 to TRBJ2-3, with D possibly TRBD2 on 5 matching bases. Trimming took off 4 bases at V and 6 bases at J, with 17 bases between the two ends. The CDR3 has 15 amino acids. CDR1 and CDR2 (germline): SGHVS, FQNEAQ. The CDR3 region is CASSWGTTTADTQYF. The CDR3 DNA reads as TGTGCCAGCAGCTGGGGTACGACTACCGCCGATACGCAGTATTTT.

This rearrangement joins TRBV7-2 to TRBJ2-5; 9 bases line up with TRBD1. The V and J ends lost 5 bases and 9 bases, in that order; junction bases with no gene match: 7. CDR1 SGHTA and CDR2 FQGNSA come from the germline V gene. This CDR3 comprises 13 residues. CDR3 protein: CASSLSGQGAQYF. The DNA of the CDR3 is TGTGCCAGCAGCCTTTCGGGACAGGGAGCCCAGTACTTC.

The chain carries TRBV2 and TRBJ1-1; D is uncertain. There are 13 residues in the CDR3. CDR1 and CDR2 from the germline V gene are SNHLY and FYNNEI. The V end was cut by 11 bases, the J end by 4 bases, with 17 bases between. The CDR3 DNA reads TGTGCCGTCCAGGCGTTAATGGGCACTGAAGCTTTCTTT. It translates to CAVQALMGTEAFF.

This clone has just a few counts. The V and J genes are TRBV7-9 and TRBJ1-4; TRBD1 aligns across 9 bases. From germline, CDR1 is SEHNR and CDR2 FQNEAQ (reference sequence). V trimming: 4 bases; J trimming: 6 bases; junction bases outside the gene matches: 6. The CDR3 sequence is 15 residues long. The CDR3 spells CASSSNRDRDEKLFF. CDR3 nucleotide sequence: TGTGCCAGCAGCTCAAACCGGGACAGGGATGAAAAACTGTTTTTT.

CDR3 in amino acids: CASSGTSGSNIQYF. CDR3 sequence (DNA): TGTGCCAGCAGCGGGACTAGCGGGAGCAACATTCAGTACTTC. The J gene is TRBJ2-4, the V gene TRBV9, with 13 bases aligning to TRBD2. The CDR3 length is 14 residues. In germline, CDR1 is SGDLS, CDR2 YYNGEE. The ends lost 3 bases at V and 7 bases at J; junction bases unmatched: 1.

This sequence joins TRBV23-1 and TRBJ2-1; possible D gene TRBD2, 6 bases. TRBV23-1 is reported as an ORF; its role is uncertain. The length of the CDR3 is 15 residues. Between the trimmed V and J ends, which lost 0 bases and 5 bases, there was a span of 11 bases. The CDR3 region has the DNA TGCGCCAGCAGTCAATCGGGGCTAGCGAACAATGAGCAGTTCTTC. Protein product: CASSQSGLANNEQFF.

V and J are TRBV19 and TRBJ1-1; TRBD1 matches 7 bases. V was pared by 9 bases and J by 0 bases, with 16 bases of the junction left unmatched. The CDR3 spans 17 residues. Germline-derived CDR1 and CDR2 are LNHDA and SQIVND (reference sequence). CDR3 in amino acids: CASIKTATGILNTEAFF. The CDR3 DNA follows: TGTGCCAGCATTAAAACCGCGACAGGGATATTGAACACTGAAGCTTTCTTT.

This clone turned up a few times. The rearrangement uses TRBV5-1 and TRBJ1-2; TRBD1 is a possible D gene (5 bases). The CDR3 loop spans 14 amino acids. Germline V gives CDR1 SGHRS, CDR2 YFSETQ. Trimming pared 5 bases from V and 2 bases from J, leaving 13 bases between. CDR3 DNA sequence: TGCGCCAGCAGGGACACCTTACAAAACTATGGCTACACCTTC. Translation: CASRDTLQNYGYTF.

The chain combines TRBV7-2 with TRBJ2-5, with TRBD1 matching over 11 bases. Trimming took 7 bases from V and 4 from J; bases not matched to a gene: 8. Germline CDR1 reads SGHTA; CDR2 reads FQGNSA. The CDR3 consists of 15 residues. This CDR3 is CASTLGQGARETQYF. CDR3 in DNA: TGTGCCAGCACCCTTGGACAGGGGGCACGAGAGACCCAGTACTTC.